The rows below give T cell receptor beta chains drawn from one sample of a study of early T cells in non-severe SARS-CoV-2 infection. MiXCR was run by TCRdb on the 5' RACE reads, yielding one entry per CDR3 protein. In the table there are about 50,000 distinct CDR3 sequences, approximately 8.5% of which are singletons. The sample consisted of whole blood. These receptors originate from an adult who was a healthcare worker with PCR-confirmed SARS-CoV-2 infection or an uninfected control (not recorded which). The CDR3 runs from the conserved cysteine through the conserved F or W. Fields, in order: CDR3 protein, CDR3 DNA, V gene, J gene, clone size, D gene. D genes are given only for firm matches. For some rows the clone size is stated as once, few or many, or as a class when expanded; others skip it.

cdr3_aa: CASSVDSGEGWDTQYF; cdr3_nt: TGTGCCAGCAGCGTAGATTCCGGGGAGGGATGGGATACGCAGTATTTT; v_call: TRBV9; j_call: TRBJ2-3; clone_size: many; d_call: TRBD2
cdr3_aa: CSATTGTGGNQPQHF; cdr3_nt: TGCAGTGCTACAACCGGGACAGGGGGCAATCAGCCCCAGCATTTT; v_call: TRBV20-1; j_call: TRBJ1-5; clone_size: NA; d_call: TRBD1
cdr3_aa: CASIPTGRNTEAFF; cdr3_nt: TGTGCCAGCATCCCGACAGGGAGGAACACTGAAGCTTTCTTT; v_call: TRBV6-5; j_call: TRBJ1-1; clone_size: many; d_call: TRBD1
cdr3_aa: CASSHTPGQGGGSYEQYF; cdr3_nt: TGCGCCAGCAGCCACACACCCGGACAGGGTGGGGGTTCCTACGAGCAGTACTTC; v_call: TRBV5-1; j_call: TRBJ2-7; clone_size: many; d_call: TRBD1
cdr3_aa: CASSQVGAVYGYTF; cdr3_nt: TGTGCCAGCAGCCAAGTTGGGGCCGTCTATGGCTACACCTTC; v_call: TRBV14; j_call: TRBJ1-2; clone_size: many; d_call: NA
cdr3_aa: CASADVRGPGANVLTF; cdr3_nt: TGTGCCAGCGCCGACGTCAGGGGTCCTGGGGCCAACGTCCTGACTTTC; v_call: TRBV7-2; j_call: TRBJ2-6; clone_size: few; d_call: NA
cdr3_aa: CASSPGMVYQYF; cdr3_nt: TGTGCCAGCAGTCCCGGTATGGTCTATCAGTACTTC; v_call: TRBV7-8; j_call: TRBJ2-4; clone_size: NA; d_call: NA
cdr3_aa: CASSLEAPRWSEQYF; cdr3_nt: TGTGCCAGCAGTTTAGAGGCCCCCAGGTGGTCCGAGCAGTACTTC; v_call: TRBV12-3/TRBV12-4; j_call: TRBJ2-7; clone_size: many; d_call: NA
cdr3_aa: CASSQDPPSGKSTDTQYF; cdr3_nt: TGTGCCAGCAGCCAAGATCCCCCTAGCGGGAAGAGCACAGATACGCAGTATTTT; v_call: TRBV14; j_call: TRBJ2-3; clone_size: few; d_call: TRBD2
cdr3_aa: CASSSTRDRRTQYF; cdr3_nt: TGTGCCAGCAGTTCTACGCGGGACCGCCGAACCCAGTACTTC; v_call: TRBV28; j_call: TRBJ2-5; clone_size: many; d_call: NA
cdr3_aa: CASSLVSGSGTGELFF; cdr3_nt: TGTGCCAGCAGCTTAGTGAGCGGGAGTGGCACCGGGGAGCTGTTTTTT; v_call: TRBV11-2; j_call: TRBJ2-2; clone_size: many; d_call: TRBD2
cdr3_aa: CASSRKGQGASAYEQYF; cdr3_nt: TGTGCCAGCAGCCGAAAAGGACAGGGGGCGTCGGCCTACGAGCAGTACTTC; v_call: TRBV6-2/TRBV6-3; j_call: TRBJ2-7; clone_size: few; d_call: TRBD1
cdr3_aa: CASSPTDNEQFF; cdr3_nt: TGTGCCAGCAGTCCGACAGACAATGAGCAGTTCTTC; v_call: TRBV7-2; j_call: TRBJ2-1; clone_size: many; d_call: NA
cdr3_aa: CASSLFLTGGKSYEQYF; cdr3_nt: TGTGCCAGCAGTTTATTCTTGACAGGGGGCAAATCCTACGAGCAGTACTTC; v_call: TRBV28; j_call: TRBJ2-7; clone_size: many; d_call: TRBD1
cdr3_aa: CASSFQARGGTEAFF; cdr3_nt: TGTGCCAGCAGTTTTCAGGCCAGGGGCGGCACTGAAGCTTTCTTT; v_call: TRBV12-3/TRBV12-4; j_call: TRBJ1-1; clone_size: NA; d_call: NA
cdr3_aa: CASSFRHATDTQYF; cdr3_nt: TGTGCCAGCAGCTTTAGACATGCCACAGATACGCAGTATTTT; v_call: TRBV7-2; j_call: TRBJ2-3; clone_size: NA; d_call: NA
cdr3_aa: CASSLARGAQETQYF; cdr3_nt: TGTGCCAGCAGTTTAGCGCGTGGGGCCCAAGAGACCCAGTACTTC; v_call: TRBV12-3/TRBV12-4; j_call: TRBJ2-5; clone_size: NA; d_call: NA
cdr3_aa: CASSQDPAVGDHNQPQHF; cdr3_nt: TGTGCCAGCAGCCAAGACCCGGCTGTAGGGGATCACAATCAGCCCCAGCATTTT; v_call: TRBV3-1; j_call: TRBJ1-5; clone_size: many; d_call: NA
cdr3_aa: CSAGQGTEAFF; cdr3_nt: TGCAGCGCAGGACAGGGGACTGAAGCTTTCTTT; v_call: TRBV29-1; j_call: TRBJ1-1; clone_size: many; d_call: TRBD1
cdr3_aa: CASSLAPGTAYGELFF; cdr3_nt: TGCGCCAGCAGCTTGGCGCCCGGGACAGCCTACGGGGAGCTGTTTTTT; v_call: TRBV5-1; j_call: TRBJ2-2; clone_size: few; d_call: TRBD1
cdr3_aa: CASSEPANTEAFF; cdr3_nt: TGTGCCAGCAGTGAGCCAGCGAACACTGAAGCTTTCTTT; v_call: TRBV12-3/TRBV12-4; j_call: TRBJ1-1; clone_size: many; d_call: NA
cdr3_aa: CATSDKLRAADTEAFF; cdr3_nt: TGTGCCACCAGCGATAAACTCCGGGCCGCAGACACTGAAGCTTTCTTT; v_call: TRBV15; j_call: TRBJ1-1; clone_size: many; d_call: NA
cdr3_aa: CASSVDSRQGYGYTF; cdr3_nt: TGTGCCAGCAGCGTGGACAGCCGCCAGGGCTATGGCTACACCTTC; v_call: TRBV9; j_call: TRBJ1-2; clone_size: many; d_call: NA
cdr3_aa: CASSQARGHQPQHF; cdr3_nt: TGCGCCAGCAGCCAAGCCAGGGGGCATCAGCCCCAGCATTTT; v_call: TRBV4-1; j_call: TRBJ1-5; clone_size: many; d_call: TRBD1
cdr3_aa: CASKTGDFYNEQFF; cdr3_nt: TGTGCCAGCAAAACGGGAGATTTCTACAATGAGCAGTTCTTC; v_call: TRBV11-2; j_call: TRBJ2-1; clone_size: NA; d_call: NA
cdr3_aa: CSASRTGDLSPLHF; cdr3_nt: TGCAGTGCTAGCAGGACAGGGGACCTTTCACCCCTCCACTTT; v_call: TRBV20-1; j_call: TRBJ1-6; clone_size: NA; d_call: TRBD1
cdr3_aa: CASGAGQANTEAFF; cdr3_nt: TGTGCTAGTGGCGCGGGACAGGCGAACACTGAAGCTTTCTTT; v_call: TRBV12-5; j_call: TRBJ1-1; clone_size: few; d_call: TRBD1
cdr3_aa: CASSLLWGRAQFF; cdr3_nt: TGTGCCAGCAGCCTCCTTTGGGGGAGGGCCCAGTTCTTC; v_call: TRBV6-2/TRBV6-3; j_call: TRBJ2-1; clone_size: NA; d_call: TRBD2
cdr3_aa: CASSNRNHSNQPQHF; cdr3_nt: TGTGCCAGCAGTAACCGGAACCATAGCAATCAGCCCCAGCATTTT; v_call: TRBV2; j_call: TRBJ1-5; clone_size: many; d_call: NA
cdr3_aa: CASSLRASGTQETQYF; cdr3_nt: TGTGCCAGCAGCTTACGAGCTAGCGGGACCCAAGAGACCCAGTACTTC; v_call: TRBV7-2; j_call: TRBJ2-5; clone_size: few; d_call: TRBD2
cdr3_aa: CSASLSAGGIYNEQFF; cdr3_nt: TGCAGTGCGAGCCTCTCCGCGGGAGGAATATACAATGAGCAGTTCTTC; v_call: TRBV20-1; j_call: TRBJ2-1; clone_size: few; d_call: TRBD2
cdr3_aa: CASSSLLRISTDTQYF; cdr3_nt: TGTGCCAGTAGCTCCCTTTTGCGGATATCCACAGATACGCAGTATTTT; v_call: TRBV19; j_call: TRBJ2-3; clone_size: NA; d_call: NA
cdr3_aa: CASSRTGNYGYTF; cdr3_nt: TGTGCCAGCAGCCGGACAGGGAACTATGGCTACACCTTC; v_call: TRBV5-4; j_call: TRBJ1-2; clone_size: many; d_call: TRBD1
cdr3_aa: CASSLRGSLKF; cdr3_nt: TGTGCCAGCAGCTTGAGGGGTAGTCTGAAATTT; v_call: TRBV5-6; j_call: TRBJ1-1; clone_size: NA; d_call: NA
cdr3_aa: CTSSRGAGQWSHEQYF; cdr3_nt: TGTACCAGCAGCCGGGGGGCGGGACAGTGGAGCCACGAGCAGTACTTC; v_call: TRBV5-5; j_call: TRBJ2-7; clone_size: few; d_call: NA
cdr3_aa: CASSSSLETQYF; cdr3_nt: TGTGCCAGCAGTTCGAGTTTAGAGACCCAGTACTTC; v_call: TRBV28; j_call: TRBJ2-5; clone_size: few; d_call: NA
cdr3_aa: CASSPTDLDYGYTF; cdr3_nt: TGTGCCAGCTCACCAACAGACCTCGACTATGGCTACACCTTC; v_call: TRBV18; j_call: TRBJ1-2; clone_size: many; d_call: NA
cdr3_aa: CAGQGIGETQYF; cdr3_nt: TGTGCCGGACAGGGTATAGGAGAGACCCAGTACTTC; v_call: TRBV6-1; j_call: TRBJ2-5; clone_size: many; d_call: TRBD1
cdr3_aa: CASSLSRGAGNTIYF; cdr3_nt: TGTGCCAGCAGCCTTTCCCGGGGGGCTGGAAACACCATATATTTT; v_call: TRBV25-1; j_call: TRBJ1-3; clone_size: many; d_call: NA